The 3 T cell receptor beta chains below come from one sample, sequenced in a study of blood T cell repertoires in COVID-19. Using immunoSEQ multiplex PCR, the repertoire was profiled, and TCRdb retains in-frame clones only, with some absent. The data contain tens of thousands of clones, over 80% of them seen just once; the ten biggest clones take up about 15%. The sequencing sample was made of peripheral blood. Receptors originate from a woman aged 80 or over with active or convalescent COVID-19.

The chain combines TRBV27 with TRBJ1-4; maybe TRBD1 (6 bases). The CDR3 runs 16 residues. The V end was cut by 6 bases, the J end by 8 bases, with 22 bases between. Looked up from germline, CDR1 is MNHEY and CDR2 is SMNVEV (reference sequence). The CDR3: CASSPGGGVKSEKLFF. The CDR3 nucleotides read TGTGCCAGCAGCCCCGGGGGGGGCGTAAAGTCCGAAAAACTGTTTTTT. Drawing the rest from reference TRBV27 and TRBJ1-4, the complete variable domain is EAQVTQNPRYLITVTGKKLTVTCSQNMNHEYMSWYRQDPGLGLRQIYYSMNVEVTDKGDVPEGYKVSRKEKRNFPLILESPSPNQTSLYFCASSPGGGVKSEKLFFGSGTQLSVL.

The V call is TRBV23-1, the J call TRBJ1-4; D is uncertain. TRBV23-1 is an open reading frame whose function is uncertain. The V and J ends lost 0 bases and 0 bases respectively, with 14 bases between them. The CDR3 is 18 amino acids. CDR3 loop: CASSQSLGPVATNEKLFF. The DNA of the CDR3 is TGCGCCAGCAGTCAATCGCTTGGGCCGGTTGCAACTAATGAAAAACTGTTTTTT.

This rearrangement joins TRBV3-1 (or the pseudogene TRBV3-2) to TRBJ2-7; maybe TRBD2 (5 bases). The CDR3 spans 12 residues. Trimming took off 6 bases at V and 3 bases at J, with 9 bases between the two ends. CDR1 is LGHDT, CDR2 YNNKEL, per germline (reference sequence). CDR3 sequence reads: CASSTSLYEQYF. The CDR3 DNA is TGTGCCAGCAGTACTAGTCTCTACGAGCAGTACTTC.